One T cell receptor beta chain is described in this entry. The data are from a study of neoadjuvant anti-PD-1 for oral cavity cancer. Across the whole study: Patients without progression received a fourth nivolumab dose around day 43, then surgical resection on days 50-56.

Profiling relied on immunoSEQ multiplex PCR, and the TCRdb table lists in-frame clones only, not all of them. The data hold around 13,000 clones, with about three fifths observed a single time. The CDR3 sequence is 13 residues long. V lost 3 bases and J 7 bases, leaving 10 bases between the germline ends. Germline lookup yields CDR1 MGHRA and CDR2 YSYEKL. PBMCs were not maintained or expanded in culture before analysis. This TCR came from a person aged 35-80 years with oral cavity squamous cell carcinoma. V and J are TRBV4-1 and TRBJ2-1; D is possibly TRBD2 (5 bases). The sample here was PBMCs, taken before nivolumab (anti-PD-1) treatment. The CDR3 loop reads CASSQLLVNEQFF. CDR3 bases: TGCGCCAGCAGCCAGTTACTAGTAAATGAGCAGTTCTTC.